This T cell receptor (beta chain) comes out of a study of regulatory T cells in long-lasting Graves disease. Through Arm-PCR of CDR3 regions and iRepertoire HTBI primers, TCR beta libraries were built. TCRdb re-called the multiplex PCR reads through MiXCR, storing one row per CDR3 protein. Altogether fewer than 550,000 distinct CDR3 sequences are present, roughly 21% being singletons, with the ten largest covering about 7%. In its sample, this clonotype was seen many times. Germline values: CDR1 SEHNR, CDR2 FQNEAQ (reference sequence). This CDR3 is built from 15 residues. V lost 5 bases, J lost 1 base, and 11 bases lay in between. Noted time point: persistent/refractory GD, antithyroid drugs over 5 years with positive TRAb. From RNA extracted from PBMCs, the TCR library was made.

The input for sequencing was peripheral blood mononuclear cells (PBMCs), taken when the disease was refractory, from a patient treated with antithyroid drugs. The chain combines TRBV7-9 with TRBJ2-2; D gene unclear. This TCR derives from a female donor with Graves disease. CDR3 in amino acids: CASSAVQLNTGELFF. CDR3 in DNA: TGTGCCAGCAGCGCTGTGCAGTTGAACACCGGGGAGCTGTTTTTT. Full variable domain (missing parts from reference TRBV7-9 and TRBJ2-2): DTGVSQNPRHKITKRGQNVTFRCDPISEHNRLYWYRQTLGQGPEFLTYFQNEAQLEKSRLLSDRFSAERPKGSFSTLEIQRTEQGDSAMYLCASSAVQLNTGELFFGEGSRLTVL.